This T cell receptor (beta chain) stems from a study of OX40 agonist ivuxolimab in advanced cancers. Broadly, across the study: Ivuxolimab was an agonistic, fully human IgG2 monoclonal antibody directed against OX40 (CD134), a costimulatory receptor. Among the approximately 54 dose-escalation patients, around 20 had hepatocellular carcinoma, approximately 15 melanoma, 9 renal cell carcinoma and 9 head and neck cancer. Intravenous ivuxolimab was administered to patients every 2 weeks at six dose levels: 0.01, 0.1, 0.3, 1.5, 3 and 10 mg/kg. Peripheral TCRbeta sequencing aimed to test whether ivuxolimab altered TCR sequence diversity and caused clonal T-cell expansion. Patients were allowed to have had prior anti-PD-1, anti-PD-L1 or anti-CTLA-4 therapy, and more than 35% of the dose-escalation patients had been treated with checkpoint inhibitors. The paper covers the monotherapy dose-escalation part of the phase I ivuxolimab trial, which included N ≈ 52 patients. In the dose-escalation cohort, approximately 82% of patients were male, and the mean age was around 60 years, with a range of 23 to 79. Partial responses were achieved by three dose-escalation patients, of whom one had hepatocellular carcinoma and two had cutaneous melanoma. Broad study findings and their caveats: The antigen specificity of the clonally expanded peripheral T cells was not determined. After ivuxolimab, expanded clones were on average more numerous among CD8+ T cells than among CD4+ T cells. Low levels of normalized T-cell clonal expansion were also seen in some patients who did not respond. Partial responders in the 0.1-3.0 mg/kg groups had among the lowest normalized peripheral clonal expansion, especially among CD8+ T cells. Clonal expansion of both CD4+ and CD8+ blood T cells was observed from baseline to week 6 at doses 0.1 to 3.0 mg/kg.

Patients with autoimmune disease history or receiving systemic immunosuppression were excluded from the trial. Peripheral blood for TCR sequencing was collected from all dose cohorts at baseline, on cycle 4 day 1, and on cycle 7 day 1. The samples were taken from a phase I, first-in-human, multicenter, open-label dose-escalation trial of ivuxolimab. Adults with locally advanced or metastatic melanoma, renal cell, hepatocellular, or head and neck squamous cell carcinoma were enrolled in the trial. Before TCR sequencing, CD4+ T cells and CD8+ T cells were sorted from peripheral blood as separate populations. CDR1 and CDR2, per the germline V gene, are LGHNA and YNFKEQ. V trim: 8 bases; J trim: 3 bases; unmatched bases: 13. From the cysteine up to the phenylalanine, the CDR3 has a length of 18 residues. The kept DNA is CDR3 alone, 54 bases in frame from the first base. Of note for this clone: Its recognized antigen is unknown. Per-base quality was not reported, and no clone a single base away is much larger than it.

Genomic DNA was extracted from sorted cells for sequencing of the TCRbeta CDR3 region. TCRbeta CDR3 regions were sequenced using the immunoSEQ Assay. In its TCRdb copy, this immuneACCESS table keeps in-frame sequences only and misses some clones. Where compared with another copy, unresolved V genes explain less than half of these, and the others have no known cause. The table for this sample lists 70,000 to 80,000 clones; around 90% of them were counted only once. 1.3% of the sample is held by the ten biggest clonotypes. The rearrangement joined TRBV4-2 to TRBJ2-3; 14 bases in the middle match TRBD2. This material consisted of CD4+ or CD8+ T cells sorted from blood, taken in a trial of the OX40 agonist ivuxolimab. This TCR came from an adult with an advanced solid tumor such as melanoma, head and neck, liver or kidney cancer. The nucleotide sequence reads TGTGCCAGCGCGTCCGGGACTAGCGGGAGTGGGGCTACAGATACGCAGTATTTT. This sequence encodes CASASGTSGSGATDTQYF.